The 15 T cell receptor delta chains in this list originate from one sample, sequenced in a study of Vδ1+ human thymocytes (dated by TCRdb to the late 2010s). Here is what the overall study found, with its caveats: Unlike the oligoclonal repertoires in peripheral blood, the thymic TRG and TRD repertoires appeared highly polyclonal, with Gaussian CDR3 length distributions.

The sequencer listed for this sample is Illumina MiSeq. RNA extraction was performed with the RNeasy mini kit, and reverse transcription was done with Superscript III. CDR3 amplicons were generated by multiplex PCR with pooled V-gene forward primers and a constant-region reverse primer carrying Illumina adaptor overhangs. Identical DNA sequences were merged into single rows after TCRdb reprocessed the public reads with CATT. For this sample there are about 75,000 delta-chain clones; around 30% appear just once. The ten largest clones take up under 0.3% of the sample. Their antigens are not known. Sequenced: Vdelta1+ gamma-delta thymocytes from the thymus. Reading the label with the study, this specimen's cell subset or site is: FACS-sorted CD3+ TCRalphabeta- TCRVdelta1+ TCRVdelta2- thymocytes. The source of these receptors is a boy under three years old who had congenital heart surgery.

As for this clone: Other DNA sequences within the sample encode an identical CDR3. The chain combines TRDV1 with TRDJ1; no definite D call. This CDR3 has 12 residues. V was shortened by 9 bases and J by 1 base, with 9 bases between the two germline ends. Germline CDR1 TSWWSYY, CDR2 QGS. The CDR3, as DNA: TGTGCTCTGGGACGAACCACCGATAAACTCATCTTT. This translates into CALGRTTDKLIF.

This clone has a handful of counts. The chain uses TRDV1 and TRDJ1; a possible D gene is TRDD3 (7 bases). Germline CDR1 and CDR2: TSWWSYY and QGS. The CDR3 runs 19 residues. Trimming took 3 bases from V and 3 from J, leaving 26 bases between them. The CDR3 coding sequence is TGTGCTCTTGGGGATTCCTTCCCCGGGGGATTCCTGAATTCCGATAAACTCATCTTT. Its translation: CALGDSFPGGFLNSDKLIF.

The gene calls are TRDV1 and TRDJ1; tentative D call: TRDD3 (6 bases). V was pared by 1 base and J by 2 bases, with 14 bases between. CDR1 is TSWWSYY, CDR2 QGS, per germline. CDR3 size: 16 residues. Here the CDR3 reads CALGEPIRGGTDKLIF. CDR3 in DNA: TGTGCTCTTGGGGAACCAATACGCGGGGGAACCGATAAACTCATCTTT.

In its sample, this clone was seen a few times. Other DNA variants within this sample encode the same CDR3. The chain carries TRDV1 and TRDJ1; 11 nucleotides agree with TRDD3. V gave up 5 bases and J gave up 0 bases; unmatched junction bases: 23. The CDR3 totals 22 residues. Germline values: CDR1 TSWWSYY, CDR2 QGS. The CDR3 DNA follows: TGTGCTCTTGGGAGACATTCCTCGATGACGCCACTGGGGGATAGGAACACCGATAAACTCATCTTT. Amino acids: CALGRHSSMTPLGDRNTDKLIF.

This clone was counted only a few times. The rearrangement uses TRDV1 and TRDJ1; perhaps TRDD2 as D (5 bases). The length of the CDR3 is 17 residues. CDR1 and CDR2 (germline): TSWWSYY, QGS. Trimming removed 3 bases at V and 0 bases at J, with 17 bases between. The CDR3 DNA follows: TGTGCTCTTGGGGACCATCTTCCCCTTGCGTACACCGATAAACTCATCTTT. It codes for CALGDHLPLAYTDKLIF.

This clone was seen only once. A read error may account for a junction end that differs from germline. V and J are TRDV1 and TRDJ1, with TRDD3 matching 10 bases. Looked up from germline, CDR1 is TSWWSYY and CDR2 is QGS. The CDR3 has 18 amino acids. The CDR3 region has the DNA TGTGCTCTTGGGGAAGAGGTATGGGGGATACCCAACGGCGATAAACTCACCTTT. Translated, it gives CALGEEVWGIPNGDKLTF.

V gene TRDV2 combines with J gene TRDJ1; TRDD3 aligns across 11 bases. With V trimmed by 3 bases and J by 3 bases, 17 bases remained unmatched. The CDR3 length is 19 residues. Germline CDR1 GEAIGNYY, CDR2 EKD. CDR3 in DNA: TGTGCCTGTGACCGCCAGGGCTGGGGGATACAAGAGTACGCCGATAAACTCATCTTT. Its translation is CACDRQGWGIQEYADKLIF.

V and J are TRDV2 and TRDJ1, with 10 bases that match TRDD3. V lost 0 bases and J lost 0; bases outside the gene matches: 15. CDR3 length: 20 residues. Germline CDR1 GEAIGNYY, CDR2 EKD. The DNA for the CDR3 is TGTGCCTGTGACACCCAAGTCTATGTCTACTGGGGGATGTACACCGATAAACTCATCTTT. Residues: CACDTQVYVYWGMYTDKLIF.

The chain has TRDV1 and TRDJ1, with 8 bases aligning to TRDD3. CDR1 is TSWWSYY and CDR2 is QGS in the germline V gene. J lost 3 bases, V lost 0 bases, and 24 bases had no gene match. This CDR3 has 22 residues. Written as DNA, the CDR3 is TGTGCTCTTGGGGAACTCGGCCTTCCGCGCTGGACTGGGGGCCCCGAGCCCGATAAACTCATCTTT. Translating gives CALGELGLPRWTGGPEPDKLIF.

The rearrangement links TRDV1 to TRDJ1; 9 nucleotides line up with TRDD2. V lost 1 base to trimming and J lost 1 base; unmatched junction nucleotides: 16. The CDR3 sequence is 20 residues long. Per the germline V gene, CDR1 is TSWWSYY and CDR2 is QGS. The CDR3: CALGEQSYPSYRYCTDKLIF. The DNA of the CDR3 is TGTGCTCTTGGGGAACAGAGTTACCCTTCCTACAGGTACTGCACCGATAAACTCATCTTT.

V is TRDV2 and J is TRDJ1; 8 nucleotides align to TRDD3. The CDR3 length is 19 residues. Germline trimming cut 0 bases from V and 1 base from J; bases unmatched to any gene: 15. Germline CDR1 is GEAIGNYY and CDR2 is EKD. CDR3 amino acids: CACDTLYWGYRVFTDKLIF. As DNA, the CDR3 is TGTGCCTGTGACACCCTGTACTGGGGATACAGGGTTTTCACCGATAAACTCATCTTT.

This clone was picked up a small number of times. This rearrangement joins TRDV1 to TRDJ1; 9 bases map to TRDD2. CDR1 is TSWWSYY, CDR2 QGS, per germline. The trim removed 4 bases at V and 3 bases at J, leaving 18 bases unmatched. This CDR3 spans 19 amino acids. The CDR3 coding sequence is TGTGCTCTTGGGGGACCGTCGGCCTTCCTACAGCCCCGACCCGATAAACTCATCTTT. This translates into CALGGPSAFLQPRPDKLIF.

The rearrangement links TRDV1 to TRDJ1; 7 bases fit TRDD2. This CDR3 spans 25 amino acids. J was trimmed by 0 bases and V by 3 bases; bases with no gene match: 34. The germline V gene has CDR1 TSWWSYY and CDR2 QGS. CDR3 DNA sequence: TGTGCTCTTGGGGATTTCCTTTTCCTACCCAGAGAGGCCATCTACAAATTCAACTACACCGATAAACTCATCTTT. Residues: CALGDFLFLPREAIYKFNYTDKLIF.

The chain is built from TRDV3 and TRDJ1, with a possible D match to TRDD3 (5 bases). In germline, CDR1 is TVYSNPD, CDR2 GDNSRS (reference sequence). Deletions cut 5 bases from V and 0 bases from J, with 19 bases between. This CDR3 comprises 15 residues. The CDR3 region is CALPGFWLYTDKLIF. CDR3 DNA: TGTGCCCTCCCTGGGTTCTGGTTGTACACCGATAAACTCATCTTT.

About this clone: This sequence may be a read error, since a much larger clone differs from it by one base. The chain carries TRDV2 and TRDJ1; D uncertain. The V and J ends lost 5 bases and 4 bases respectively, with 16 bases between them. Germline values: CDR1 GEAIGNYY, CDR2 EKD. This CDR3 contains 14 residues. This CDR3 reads CACGPKTHFDKLIF. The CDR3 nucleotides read TGTGCCTGTGGCCCAAAAACTCACTTCGATAAACTCATCTTT.